This entry describes one TCR beta chain. TCRdb reprocessed the RT-PCR reads with MiXCR, giving one entry per CDR3 protein. The table shows about 680,000 distinct CDR3 sequences, with 13% to 15% occurring only once. Germline V gene sequence: CDR1 LNHNV, CDR2 YYDKDF (reference sequence). Trimming left V 1 base short and J 2 bases short, with 12 bases between. The CDR3 extends over 15 amino acids. The J gene is TRBJ2-7, the V gene TRBV15; D might be TRBD1 (7 bases). Sequenced material: memory CD4+ T cells from blood. The receptor's source is a female donor in good health, serving as a healthy control. The CDR3 nucleotides are TGTGCCACCAGCAGAGCAGGAGGGACAGCCTACGAGCAGTACTTC. Its translation is CATSRAGGTAYEQYF. The full variable domain, completed using reference TRBV15 and TRBJ2-7, is DAMVIQNPRYQVTQFGKPVTLSCSQTLNHNVMYWYQQKSSQAPKLLFHYYDKDFNNEADTPDNFQSRRPNTSFCFLDIRSPGLGDTAMYLCATSRAGGTAYEQYFGPGTRLTVT.